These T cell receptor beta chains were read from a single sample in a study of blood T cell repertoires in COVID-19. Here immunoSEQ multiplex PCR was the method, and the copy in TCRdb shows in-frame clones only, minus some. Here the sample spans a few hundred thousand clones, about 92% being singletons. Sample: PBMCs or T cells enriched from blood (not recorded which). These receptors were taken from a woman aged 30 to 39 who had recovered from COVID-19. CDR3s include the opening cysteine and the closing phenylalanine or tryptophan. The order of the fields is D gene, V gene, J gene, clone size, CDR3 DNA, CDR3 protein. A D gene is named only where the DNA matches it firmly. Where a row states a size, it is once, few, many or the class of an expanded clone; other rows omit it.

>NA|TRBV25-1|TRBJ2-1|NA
TGTGCCAGCAGTAAACTGGACTGGAATGAGCAGTTCTTC
CASSKLDWNEQFF
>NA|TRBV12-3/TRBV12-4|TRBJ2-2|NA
TGTGCCAGCAGTTTCAGCGCGGGGGAGCTGTTTTTT
CASSFSAGELFF
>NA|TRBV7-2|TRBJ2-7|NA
TGTGCCAGCAGCCCCAAATGGGGCCCTTACGAGCAGTACTTC
CASSPKWGPYEQYF
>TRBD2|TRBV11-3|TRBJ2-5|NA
TGTGCCAGCAGCTCCCTCCACGGGGGGGGATCTTTAAAAGAGACCCAGTACTTC
CASSSLHGGGSLKETQYF
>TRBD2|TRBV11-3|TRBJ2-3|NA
TGTGCCAGCAGCTTACTAGCGGACCCCGTATACACAGATACGCAGTATTTT
CASSLLADPVYTDTQYF
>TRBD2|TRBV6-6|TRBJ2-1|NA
TGTGCCAGCAGTTACCCGGGGGCTAGCGGGAGAAATGAGCAGTTCTTC
CASSYPGASGRNEQFF
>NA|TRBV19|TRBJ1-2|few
TGTGCCAGTAGCGCCACAGGCGGCTATGGCTACACCTTC
CASSATGGYGYTF
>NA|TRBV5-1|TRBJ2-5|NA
TGCGCCAGCAGCTTGGGGACGGGGAGGGAGACCCAGTACTTC
CASSLGTGRETQYF
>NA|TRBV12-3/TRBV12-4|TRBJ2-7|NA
TGTGCCAGCAGACCAATAGCTGGCGAGCAGTACTTC
CASRPIAGEQYF
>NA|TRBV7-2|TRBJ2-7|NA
TGTGCCAGCAGCTTTGGCAGGGGGGTCTACGAGCAGTACTTC
CASSFGRGVYEQYF
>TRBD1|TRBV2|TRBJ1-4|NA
TGTGCCAGCAGTGAAGCCCAGGGGACAGTAAAACTGTTTTTT
CASSEAQGTVKLFF
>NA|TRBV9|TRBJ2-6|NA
TGTGCCAGCAGCGTTGGACAGTTAGCCGGGGCCAACGTCCTGACTTTC
CASSVGQLAGANVLTF
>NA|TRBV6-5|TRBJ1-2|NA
TGTGCCAGCAGTCGCGGACAGATCTATGGCTACACCTTC
CASSRGQIYGYTF
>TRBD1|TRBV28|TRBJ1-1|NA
TGTGCCAGCAGTACCCGGACAGGGGCATGGCGGAACACTGAAGCTTTCTTT
CASSTRTGAWRNTEAFF
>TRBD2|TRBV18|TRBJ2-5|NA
TGTGCCAGCTCACCAGGACTAGCGGGGCAAGAGACCCAGTACTTC
CASSPGLAGQETQYF
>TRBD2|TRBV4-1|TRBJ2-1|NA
TGCGCCAGCAGCCAAGAAAACGGGGGGTCATGGCAGTTCTTC
CASSQENGGSWQFF
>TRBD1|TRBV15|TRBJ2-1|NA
TGTGCCACCAGCAGGGTCGGACAGGGCGGCGAGCAGTTCTTC
CATSRVGQGGEQFF
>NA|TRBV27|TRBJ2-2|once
TGTGCCAGCAGTTTACGACTCAGCACCGGGGAGCTGTTTTTT
CASSLRLSTGELFF
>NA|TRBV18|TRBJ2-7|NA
TGTGCCAGCCACCAGGGGAGCTCCTACGAGCAGTACTTC
CASHQGSSYEQYF
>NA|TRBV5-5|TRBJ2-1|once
TGTGCCAGCAGCTTGGTGACAGGGGACTACTACAATGAGCAGTTCTTC
CASSLVTGDYYNEQFF
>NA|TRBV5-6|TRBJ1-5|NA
TGTGCCAGCAGCTCCCTCGATCGGCAGCCCCAGCATTTT
CASSSLDRQPQHF
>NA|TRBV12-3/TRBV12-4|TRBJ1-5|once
TGTGCCAGCAGTCCCACAGAGAATCAGCCCCAGCATTTT
CASSPTENQPQHF
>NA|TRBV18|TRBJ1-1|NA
TGTGCCAGCTCAAACGGGGAGAACACTGAAGCTTTCTTT
CASSNGENTEAFF
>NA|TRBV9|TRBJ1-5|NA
TGTGCCAGCAGTAGGGACTCATGGGAGCAGCCCCAGCATTTT
CASSRDSWEQPQHF
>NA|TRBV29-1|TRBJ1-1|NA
TGCAGCGCTCGTCAAGGGGGCACTGAAGCTTTCTTT
CSARQGGTEAFF
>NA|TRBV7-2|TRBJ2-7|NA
TGTGCCAGCAGCTTAACCGGGAGCTCCTACGAGCAGTACTTC
CASSLTGSSYEQYF
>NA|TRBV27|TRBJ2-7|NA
TGTGCCAGCAGTTTAGGGGCGGCCAACTTCTACGAGCAGTACTTC
CASSLGAANFYEQYF
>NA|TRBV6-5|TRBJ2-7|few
TGTGCCGCAATGCTCGGGTCCTACGAGCAGTACTTC
CAAMLGSYEQYF
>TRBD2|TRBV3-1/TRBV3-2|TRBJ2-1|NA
TGTGCCAGCAGCCGGGGAGGGCGGTACAATGAGCAGTTCTTC
CASSRGGRYNEQFF
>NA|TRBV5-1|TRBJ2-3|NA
TGCGCCAGCAGCTTGGAATCGGGGGGCACAGATACGCAGTATTTT
CASSLESGGTDTQYF
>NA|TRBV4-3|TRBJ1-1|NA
TGCGCCAGCAGCTTGACAGGGAACACTGAAGCTTTCTTT
CASSLTGNTEAFF
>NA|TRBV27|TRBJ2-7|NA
TGTGCCAGCAGGGACAGAAACGAGCAGTACTTC
CASRDRNEQYF
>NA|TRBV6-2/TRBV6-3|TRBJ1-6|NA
TGTGCCAGCAGTAATCCCTCCGCAGAGGGTTTAGATTCACCCCTCCACTTT
CASSNPSAEGLDSPLHF
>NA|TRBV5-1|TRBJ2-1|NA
TGCGCCAGCAGCGTAACAACAGGGAGCTCCTACAATGAGCAGTTCTTC
CASSVTTGSSYNEQFF